This TCR beta chain was observed in a study of blood T cell repertoires in COVID-19. Study context: Sources were T cells, B-cell-depleted T cells, or PBMCs; the material itself was cDNA or gDNA.

Seattle researchers signed up patients amid active infection and tracked them longitudinally. How the authors handled the data: Reference gene primer amplification in the assay estimated nucleated cell counts. Produced via immunoSEQ multiplex PCR; TCRdb's table is partial and in-frame only. That table supplies the V and J calls and clone size; D and trimming were determined from the DNA. The sample lists 150,000 to 250,000 clones, around 95% occurring once. Between the trimmed V and J ends, which lost 10 bases and 0 bases, there was a span of 13 bases. This CDR3 contains 13 residues. Germline V lookup: CDR1 MNHEY, CDR2 SVGAGI.

The sequence came from a man aged 25 to 40 with COVID-19, enrolled during active disease. The chain employs TRBV6-5 and TRBJ2-7; the D gene is possibly TRBD2 (5 bases). The sample taken for sequencing was peripheral blood. CDR3 residues: CATRPGSSYEQYF. In DNA form, the CDR3 reads TGTGCCACCAGACCGGGGAGCTCCTACGAGCAGTACTTC.